The source of this T cell receptor beta chain is a study of T cell responses to AZD1222 COVID-19 vaccine. Looked up from germline, CDR1 is SQVTM and CDR2 is ANQGSEA. V gave up 3 bases and J gave up 8 bases, with 11 bases separating them. The CDR3 totals 12 residues. The table came from immunoSEQ multiplex PCR; TCRdb's copy has only in-frame clones and leaves some out. The table includes around 160,000 clones, about 90% detected once. The TCR was taken from an adult in good health. V gene TRBV29-1 combines with J gene TRBJ2-1; D remains unclear. The source material was peripheral blood, sampled on day 0 of AZD1222 vaccination. CDR3 residues: CSVDLGVYEQFF. The DNA of the CDR3 is TGCAGCGTTGACTTGGGCGTCTATGAGCAGTTCTTC.